This TCR beta chain was profiled in a study of cytomegalovirus exposure and HLA in healthy donors (dated by TCRdb to 2017 to 2019). Regarding the complete study: An earlier analysis of roughly 500 of the donors reported 250 to 350 Gb of sequence data and 100 million to 130 million unique TCR beta sequences from some 180 million T cells. The later analysis used no new phenotypic data to find candidate immune exposures, relying instead on TCR beta sequences and their occurrence across donors. On average, roughly 250,000 unique TCR beta nucleotide sequences were sequenced per donor among 398 genotyped donors of the cohort, with approximately 18% of those sequences being non-productive. Among the roughly 400 genotyped donors, roughly 80% belonged to the genetic ancestry cluster associated with self-reported Caucasian donors. Class I and class II HLA loci were covered by the typing at four-digit resolution. The aim of the study was to test whether cataloging public T cell receptors could identify signatures of past pathogen exposure. Because of strong linkage in the cohort, roughly five DR-DQ haplotypes were treated as single units for association and clustering. Typing coverage varied by locus: roughly 620-640 donors for A, B, C, DRB1 and DQB1; roughly 510 for DQA1; around 570 for DPA1; approximately 490 for DPB1. Every discovery cohort repertoire had been produced on one sequencing platform. Roughly 300 gigabases of sequencing data and approximately 80 million unique TCR sequences were included in an early release covering 550 to 650 HLA-typed donors. Using immunosequencing, the study profiled T cell repertoires from approximately 700 subjects and related those repertoires to cytomegalovirus serostatus. An earlier analysis of about 620 of the donors applied high-throughput TCR beta sequencing to assess whether each TCR beta V gene segment acted as functional or pseudogenic. A later genetic analysis took genome-wide SNP genotypes for about three fifths of the 666 donors and used that subset as a discovery cohort. Alongside the repertoire data, information on donor age, sex, ethnicity and CMV serostatus was compiled. To predict cytomegalovirus infection status, the study brought together high-throughput TCR immunosequencing, statistical association of individual TCRs with disease status, and machine learning. In a later analysis, previously published TCR beta repertoires from 550 to 700 donors were re-analyzed and high-resolution HLA genotyping was added so that TCR occurrence patterns could be studied. A separate validation cohort of roughly 130 different subjects was used in addition to the approximately 610-subject first cohort.

In the case of this clone: Its cognate antigen has yet to be identified.

In total, approximately 700 healthy bone marrow donors made up the cohort. At the time of sampling, every cohort member was nominally healthy, though immune exposures that went unrecorded were likely present. The donor tested CMV seronegative and was one of the 352 seronegative cohort members. A peripheral blood sample was collected from each donor, and TCR beta sequencing was performed on peripheral blood mononuclear cells. Genomic DNA was extracted from the blood cell samples with the Qiagen DNeasy Blood Extraction Kit. Library construction relied on the immunoSEQ multiplex PCR assay. For the multiplex PCR, a mixture combining 60 forward primers for TCR Vbeta segments and 13 reverse primers for TCR Jbeta segments was used. A multiplex PCR assay on genomic DNA amplified the CDR3 region of rearranged TCR beta genes. On the Illumina HiSeq System, the amplified TCR beta libraries were sequenced as 87-base-pair reads. Turning to the authors' computational methods: A later analysis tallied around 80 million unique TCR beta chains across the 640 or so repertoires, and approximately 9.9 million of those chains were shared by two or more donors. A nearest-neighbor algorithm error-corrected the raw reads and collapsed the reads into unique sequences, merging closely related sequences to remove PCR and sequencing errors. Alignment of CDR3 sequences to IMGT reference sequences was used to assign V, D and J gene segments. For a sequence to be retained, a match of at least six nucleotides to both a V gene segment and a J gene segment was required. Rearrangements were called productive when the CDR3 lacked stop codons and stayed in frame with V and J; all others were non-productive. CDR3 was defined by IMGT convention, running from the second conserved V-encoded cysteine to the conserved J-encoded phenylalanine. In an earlier analysis of 550 to 650 of the donors, sequences lacking an unambiguous match to a single V gene segment were excluded. An earlier analysis of over 450 of the donors classified V segments as functional when productive rearrangements were above 56.7% and as segregating when the standard deviation between donors was above 5%. A statistical classification framework was built for diagnosing cytomegalovirus status from the catalog of TCR beta chain sequences. In a later analysis, TCR nucleotide sequences were compared against IMGT/GENE-DB human TR gene sequences so that V and J genes could be assigned. A later analysis assigned CDR3 sequences and most-parsimonious VDJ recombination scenarios with the TCRdist pipeline. A later analysis defined each TCR beta chain by its CDR3 amino acid sequence plus V-gene family, and excluded reads lacking a unique V-gene family. A later analysis removed roughly 590 highly shared, low-generation-probability nucleotide sequences to deal with suspected cross-contamination and a sequencing artifact. In a later analysis, a clonal expansion index was calculated for each public chain from normalized within-repertoire ranks of inferred template counts. In a later analysis, generation probabilities were computed with a VDJ recombination model fitted to out-of-frame rearrangements, and the resulting probabilities were checked against IGoR. A later analysis scored TCR-TCR, TCR-HLA and TCR-CMV co-occurrence with hypergeometric tests, applying a repertoire-size bias correction to TCR pairs. In a later analysis, false discovery rates were estimated by permuting HLA or CMV assignments 20 times. In a later analysis, co-occurring TCRs were grouped using DBSCAN, and TCRdist sequence similarity was added for clustering within HLA-allele-positive subsets. Co-occurrence clustering excluded repertoires with fewer than 30,000 or more than 120,000 public chains, plus five with anomalous nucleotide sharing. Entries here come from immuneACCESS through TCRdb and include only in-frame sequences with V and J called. Some clones fail to appear in such tables; in the studies checked, an unresolved V gene covers under half of the shortfall, and the cause of the remainder is unknown. For V, J and clone size, that table is used; D and trimming come from the DNA. The sample table holds about 200,000 clones. The biggest ten clones account for 5.5% to 7.5% of the sample.

The paper as a whole reports these results and caveats: The classifier was reported to diagnose cytomegalovirus status with high specificity and sensitivity in both the original cohort and the validation cohort. In a later analysis, most CMV-associated TCR beta chains were found to appear HLA-restricted, with HLA associations seemingly driven largely by CMV exposure. The earlier analysis of approximately 560 of the donors excluded about 16 rarely observed V segments, including chromosome 9 orphons, because counts were too low. Roughly uniform sequencing depth across donors was assumed in presence/absence analyses, although this assumption may not hold. Linkage disequilibrium might explain the correlated functional status among segregating V segments, but an unknown experimental factor could not be excluded. Compared with equally common non-associated chains, HLA-associated TCR beta chains in a later analysis were more clonally expanded and had lower generation probabilities. A later analysis associated 16,951 TCR beta sequences with specific HLA alleles at a false discovery rate of 0.05. Some IMGT-functional V segments, including TRBV6-2 and TRBV6-3, could not be told apart with the 87-base-pair reads, so those segments were excluded. Most TCR sequences were seen in very few donors, while some public TCRs were found in many individuals. An association between a missense DCLRE1C variant and V-gene and J-gene trimming of TCR beta chains was found in a later genetic analysis and replicated in an independent cohort. In a later analysis, the rate of TCR association differed among HLA loci, with DRB1 alleles having the most associated TCRs and HLA-C alleles having the fewest. A few of the identified cytomegalovirus-associated TCR beta chains were confirmed in vitro to be specific for cytomegalovirus antigens. The authors suggested that the approach could potentially be generalized to other disease states and immunological phenotypes. The study gave a list of some 150 TCR beta chains associated with cytomegalovirus. A further reported finding was that TCR beta sequences accurately predicted the HLA-A and HLA-B alleles for most subjects in the first cohort. When HLA alleles, especially DR and DQ, strongly co-occurred, attributing TCR associations to individual alleles was difficult. In a later analysis, several top co-occurrence clusters were reported to appear linked to parvovirus B19, influenza, CMV and Epstein-Barr virus. Because HLA typing was missing for some donors at each locus, association tests included only the typed subset. In this cohort, only TCR beta chains were sequenced, and detectable features were limited by the absence of alpha or paired-chain data. A cluster of highly shared sequence variants was judged likely to represent a technical artifact of the sequencing pipeline. An earlier analysis of 450 to 750 of the donors showed that most TCR beta V segments appeared in productive rearrangements either about 90% or about 30% of the time, which broadly matched IMGT annotations. Compared with the 666-donor mean, donors in an Asian-associated ancestry cluster had fewer N-insertions in productive TCRs, according to a later genetic analysis. CMV serostatus was the only immune exposure information available for the cohort.

Including cysteine and phenylalanine, the CDR3 has 15 amino acids. CDR3 DNA is the only sequence kept; it has 45 bases, read in frame from the first base. Based on the germline V gene, the CDR1 and CDR2 sequences are SGHRS and YFSETQ. V and J are truncated by 0 bases and 7 bases respectively, leaving an intervening sequence of 14 bases. The V and J segments used are TRBV5-1 and TRBJ2-1; the D gene lacks a confident call. The sequencing input was PBMCs. The clonotype comes from a man younger than 45 in good health and CMV-seronegative. At the DNA level, the sequence is TGCGCCAGCAGCTTGGCGGCTACCCTAGTGAATGAGCAGTTCTTC. Its protein is CASSLAATLVNEQFF.